This TCR beta chain was obtained from a study of T cell responses to AZD1222 COVID-19 vaccine. The CDR3 runs 14 residues. Germline V gene lookup returns CDR1 KGHDR and CDR2 SFDVKD. With 5 bases removed from V and 3 bases from J, the gap between germline ends came to 7 bases. The assay was immunoSEQ multiplex PCR, and TCRdb's table has in-frame clones only and misses some. The sample shows tens of thousands of clones, just under 90% of them seen only once. This clone was recorded only once. The sample was peripheral blood, taken on day 0 of MenACWY control vaccination. This chain joins TRBV24-1 and TRBJ1-6, with no clear D. The source of this sequence is an adult in good health. This chain's CDR3 is CATSVVSYNSPLHF. The CDR3 region has the DNA TGTGCCACCAGTGTAGTGAGCTATAATTCACCCCTCCACTTT.